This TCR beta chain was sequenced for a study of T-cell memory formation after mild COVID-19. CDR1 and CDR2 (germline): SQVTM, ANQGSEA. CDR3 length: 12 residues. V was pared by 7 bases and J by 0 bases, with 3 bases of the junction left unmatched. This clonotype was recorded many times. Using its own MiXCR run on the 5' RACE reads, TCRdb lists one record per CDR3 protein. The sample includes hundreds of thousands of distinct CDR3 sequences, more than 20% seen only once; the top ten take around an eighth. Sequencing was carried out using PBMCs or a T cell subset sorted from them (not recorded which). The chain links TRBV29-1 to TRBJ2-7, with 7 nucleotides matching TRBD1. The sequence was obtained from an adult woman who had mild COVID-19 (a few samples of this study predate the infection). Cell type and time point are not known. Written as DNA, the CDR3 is TGCAGCGCTGGGGACAGCTCCTACGAGCAGTACTTC. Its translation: CSAGDSSYEQYF.